This entry describes one TCR beta chain. Its antigen is undetermined. It was CD45RO-negative cells, positively selected for CCR7, that made up naive CD8 cells, with terminally differentiated effector memory CD45RA+ cells excluded. The authors split each subset's genomic DNA evenly across several immunoSEQ plates. Data came from immunoSEQ multiplex PCR; TCRdb stores just in-frame clones and leaves some out. Among about 600,000 clones listed, nearly 97% were seen once. This sample was taken from a study of shared clonotypes between healthy human individuals. General study results and limits: Naive subsets usually exceeded memory subsets in estimated richness. Genetic and exposure-history diversity was limited by the small donor number. About 5% was the fraction of naive CD4 clonotypes found shared across four donors.

Per the germline V gene, CDR1 is SGHDN and CDR2 is FVKESK. The CDR3 length is 17 residues. The germline V and J ends were trimmed by 0 bases and 0 bases, with 12 bases remaining between them. The sequenced sample was naive CD8+ T cells sorted from blood. The chain combines TRBV14 with TRBJ2-1, with a tentative D call TRBD2 (6 bases). This receptor was identified in a woman younger than 45 in good health. This CDR3 is CASSQDWAGGSYNEQFF. For the CDR3, the DNA is TGTGCCAGCAGCCAAGATTGGGCCGGGGGCTCCTACAATGAGCAGTTCTTC.